The 13 T cell receptor beta chains reported below all come from one sample, sequenced in a study of cytomegalovirus exposure and HLA in healthy donors. The PCR contained 60 Vbeta and 13 Jbeta primers. The table came from immunoSEQ multiplex PCR; TCRdb's copy has only in-frame clones and leaves some out. The data show about 68,000 clones, more than 80% seen once. The sample taken for sequencing was PBMCs. The receptor set was obtained from a human donor in good health.

This chain connects TRBV7-2 to TRBJ1-5; a possible D gene is TRBD1 (6 bases). V lost 1 base and J lost 11, with 15 bases in between. Germline V gene lookup returns CDR1 SGHTA and CDR2 FQGNSA. This CDR3 is built from 14 residues. Here the CDR3 reads CASSLDPKQGTQHF. The CDR3 region has the DNA TGTGCCAGCAGCTTAGACCCCAAACAGGGAACCCAGCATTTT.

The chain employs TRBV10-1 and TRBJ1-2; D is perhaps TRBD1 (5 bases). This CDR3 is built from 15 residues. V lost 7 bases to trimming and J lost 0 bases, with 15 bases between them. Per germline, CDR1 WNHNN and CDR2 SYGVQD (reference sequence). CDR3 in DNA: TGCGCCAGCACGTCCCCCAGGGTGACTAACTATGGCTACACCTTC. Translating gives CASTSPRVTNYGYTF.

The chain joins TRBV15 to TRBJ2-3; 7 bases match TRBD2. The CDR3 is 20 amino acids. The germline V gene encodes CDR1 LNHNV and CDR2 YYDKDF (reference sequence). V lost 5 bases to trimming and J lost 0 bases; unmatched junction nucleotides: 20. As DNA, the CDR3 is TGTGCCACCAGCTCGAGGGCGGGAGCGGCGCCTCTCGATAGCACAGATACGCAGTATTTT. Protein product: CATSSRAGAAPLDSTDTQYF.

The chain joins TRBV5-4 to TRBJ1-5; 7 nucleotides align to TRBD1. Germline V gene sequence: CDR1 SGHNT, CDR2 YYREEE (reference sequence). The junction had 13 bases not matched to a gene; V was cut back by 4 bases and J by 0 bases. This CDR3 spans 18 amino acids. The CDR3 reads CASSQGGHGGNSNQPQHF. CDR3 nucleotide sequence: TGTGCCAGCAGCCAGGGGGGCCACGGAGGAAATAGCAATCAGCCCCAGCATTTT. Looking up the rest from reference TRBV5-4 and TRBJ1-5 gives the full variable domain: ETGVTQSPTHLIKTRGQQVTLRCSSQSGHNTVSWYQQALGQGPQFIFQYYREEENGRGNFPPRFSGLQFPNYSSELNVNALELDDSALYLCASSQGGHGGNSNQPQHFGDGTRLSIL.

This CDR3 is CASSNGWGENYEQYF. The CDR3 nucleotides are TGCGCCAGCAGCAATGGGTGGGGGGAAAACTACGAGCAGTACTTC. The chain recombines TRBV5-1 with TRBJ2-7; TRBD2 might be the D (6 bases). The length of the CDR3 is 15 residues. The germline CDR1 and CDR2 sequences are SGHRS and YFSETQ. V lost 4 bases and J lost 3, with 17 bases in between.

The J gene is TRBJ1-1, the V gene TRBV6-5; 7 bases agree with TRBD1. With V trimmed by 5 bases and J by 4 bases, 7 bases remained unmatched. CDR3 length equals 14 residues. Per the germline V gene, CDR1 is MNHEY and CDR2 is SVGAGI. CDR3 coding DNA: TGTGCCAGCAGTCGAGAGACAGGGCCCACTGAAGCTTTCTTT. This sequence encodes CASSRETGPTEAFF.

The chain employs TRBV27 and TRBJ2-7; tentatively, D is TRBD1 (6 bases). The CDR3 is 15 amino acids. V lost 3 bases and J 2 bases, leaving 14 bases between the germline ends. Germline CDR1 is MNHEY and CDR2 is SMNVEV (reference sequence). The CDR3 DNA follows: TGTGCCAGCAGTTTTTACCCGGACAGAACCTACGAGCAGTACTTC. Amino acids: CASSFYPDRTYEQYF.

The genes are TRBV5-1 and TRBJ2-7; 11 bases align to TRBD1. The CDR3 consists of 15 residues. Germline CDR1 is SGHRS and CDR2 is YFSETQ. With 2 bases clipped from V and 4 bases from J, the junction kept 5 bases outside the gene matches. The CDR3 DNA reads as TGCGCCAGCAGCTTCCAGGGGACAGGGGGGTACGAGCAGTACTTC. Its protein is CASSFQGTGGYEQYF.

V usage is TRBV7-9 and J usage is TRBJ1-3, with D possibly being TRBD1 (5 bases). This CDR3 contains 16 residues. Per the germline V gene, CDR1 is SEHNR and CDR2 is FQNEAQ (reference sequence). With 1 base removed from V and 0 bases from J, the gap between germline ends came to 10 bases. In DNA form, the CDR3 reads TGTGCCAGCAGCTTAGAGAGGACAAACTCTGGAAACACCATATATTTT. Its protein is CASSLERTNSGNTIYF.

This rearrangement joins TRBV30 to TRBJ1-4, with D unclear. The CDR3 covers 15 residues. Germline V gene lookup returns CDR1 GTSNPN and CDR2 SVGIG (reference sequence). The CDR3 sequence is CGLEPRKGFNEKLFF. DNA of the CDR3: TGTGGGCTGGAACCTAGGAAAGGTTTTAATGAAAAACTGTTTTTT. The full variable domain, with the rest looked up from reference TRBV30 and TRBJ1-4, is SQTIHQWPATLVQPVGSPLSLECTVEGTSNPNLYWYRQAAGRGLQLLFYSVGIGQISSEVPQNLSASRPQDRQFILSSKKLLLSDSGFYLCGLEPRKGFNEKLFFGSGTQLSVL.

The chain has TRBV4-3 and TRBJ1-4, with 10 bases that match TRBD1. This CDR3 region has 14 residues. Trimming cost V 4 bases and J 5 bases; bases outside gene matches: 1. Germline assignment: CDR1 LGHNA and CDR2 YSLEER. The CDR3 sequence is CASSLDRGNEKLFF. The CDR3 nucleotides read TGCGCCAGCAGCCTGGACAGGGGGAATGAAAAACTGTTTTTT.

This clone occurred a few times. Other DNA sequences in this specimen translate into the identical CDR3. The genes are TRBV9 and TRBJ1-3; tentative D call: TRBD1 (6 bases). The germline V and J ends were trimmed by 0 bases and 3 bases, with 7 bases remaining between them. The V gene's germline CDR1 is SGDLS and CDR2 YYNGEE. The CDR3 has 14 amino acids. The CDR3 sequence is CASSVGGLGNTIYF. DNA for the CDR3: TGTGCCAGCAGCGTAGGGGGGCTTGGAAACACCATATATTTT.

Details on this clone: A junction boundary mismatches the germline segment, possibly from a read error. CDR3 in amino acids: CASTPGGGLLYGYPF. The CDR3 bases are TGTGCCAGCACCCCGGGAGGGGGTCTTCTCTATGGCTACCCCTTC. The rearrangement joins TRBV27 to TRBJ1-2; tentatively, D is TRBD1 (6 bases). The CDR3 has 15 residues. CDR1 and CDR2 (germline): MNHEY, SMNVEV (reference sequence).